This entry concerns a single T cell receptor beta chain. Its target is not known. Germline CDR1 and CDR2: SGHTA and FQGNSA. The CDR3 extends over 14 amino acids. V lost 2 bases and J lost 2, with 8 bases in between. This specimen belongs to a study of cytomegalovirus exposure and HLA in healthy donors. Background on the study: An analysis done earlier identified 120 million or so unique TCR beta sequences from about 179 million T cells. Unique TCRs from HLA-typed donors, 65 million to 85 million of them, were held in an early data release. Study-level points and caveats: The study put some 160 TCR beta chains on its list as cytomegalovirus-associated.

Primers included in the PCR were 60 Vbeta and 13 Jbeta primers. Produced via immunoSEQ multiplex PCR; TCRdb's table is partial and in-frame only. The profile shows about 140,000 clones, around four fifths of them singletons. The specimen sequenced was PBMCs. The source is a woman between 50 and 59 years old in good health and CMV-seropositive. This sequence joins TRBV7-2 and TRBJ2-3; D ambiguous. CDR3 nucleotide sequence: TGTGCCAGCAGCTTATATCGGTTCACAGATACGCAGTATTTT. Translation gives CASSLYRFTDTQYF.